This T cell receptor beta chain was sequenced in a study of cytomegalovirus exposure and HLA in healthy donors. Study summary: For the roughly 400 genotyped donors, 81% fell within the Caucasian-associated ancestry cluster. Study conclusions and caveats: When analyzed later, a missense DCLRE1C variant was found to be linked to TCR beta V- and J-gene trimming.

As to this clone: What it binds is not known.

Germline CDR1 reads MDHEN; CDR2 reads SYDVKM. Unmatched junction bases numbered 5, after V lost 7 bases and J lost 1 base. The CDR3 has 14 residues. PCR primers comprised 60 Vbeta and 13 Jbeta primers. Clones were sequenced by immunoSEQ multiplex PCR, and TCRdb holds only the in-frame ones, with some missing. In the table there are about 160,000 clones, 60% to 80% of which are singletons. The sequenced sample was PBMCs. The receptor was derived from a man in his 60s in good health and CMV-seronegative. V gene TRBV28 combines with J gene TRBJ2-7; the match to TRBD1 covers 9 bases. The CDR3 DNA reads TGTGCCAGCACCCGGGACAGGGTATCCTACGAGCAGTACTTC. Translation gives CASTRDRVSYEQYF.